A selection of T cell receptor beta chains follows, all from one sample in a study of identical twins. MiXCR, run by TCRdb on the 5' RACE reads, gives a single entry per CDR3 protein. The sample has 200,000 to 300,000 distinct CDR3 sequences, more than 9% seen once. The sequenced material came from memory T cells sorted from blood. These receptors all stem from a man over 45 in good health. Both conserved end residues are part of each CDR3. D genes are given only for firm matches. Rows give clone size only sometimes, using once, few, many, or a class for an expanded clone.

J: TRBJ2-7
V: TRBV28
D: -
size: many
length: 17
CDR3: CASSLLGTYRETYEQYF
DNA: TGTGCCAGCAGTTTGTTGGGGACGTACAGGGAAACCTACGAGCAGTACTTC

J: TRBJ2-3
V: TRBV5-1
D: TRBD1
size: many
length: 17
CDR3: CASSLRGTGFGADTQYF
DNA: TGCGCCAGCAGCTTAAGGGGGACAGGGTTCGGCGCAGATACGCAGTATTTT

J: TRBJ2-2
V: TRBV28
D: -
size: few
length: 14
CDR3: CASEDYRGAGELFF
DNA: TGTGCCAGCGAGGACTATCGGGGCGCCGGGGAGCTGTTTTTT

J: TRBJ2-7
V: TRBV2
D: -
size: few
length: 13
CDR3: CASSPSESYEQYF
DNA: TGTGCCAGCAGCCCTAGCGAGTCCTACGAGCAGTACTTC

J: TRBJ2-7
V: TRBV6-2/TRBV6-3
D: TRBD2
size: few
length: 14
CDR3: CASRTAGATYEQYF
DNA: TGTGCCAGCAGGACAGCGGGGGCAACCTACGAGCAGTACTTC

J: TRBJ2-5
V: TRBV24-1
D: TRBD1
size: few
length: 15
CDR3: CATSDSGQVQETQYF
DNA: TGTGCCACCAGTGATTCTGGACAGGTACAAGAGACCCAGTACTTC

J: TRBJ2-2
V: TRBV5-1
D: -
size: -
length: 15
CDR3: CASSLVVTGTGELFF
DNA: TGCGCCAGCAGCTTGGTAGTGACTGGCACCGGGGAGCTGTTTTTT

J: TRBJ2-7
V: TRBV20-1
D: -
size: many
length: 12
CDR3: CSASKAGDEQYF
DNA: TGCAGTGCTAGCAAAGCGGGTGATGAGCAGTACTTC

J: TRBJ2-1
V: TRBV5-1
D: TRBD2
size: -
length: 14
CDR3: CASSLAATSDEQFF
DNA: TGCGCCAGCAGCTTGGCTGCGACTAGCGATGAGCAGTTCTTC

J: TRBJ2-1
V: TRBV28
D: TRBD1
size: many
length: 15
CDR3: CASSTRQGNYNEQFF
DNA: TGTGCCAGCAGTACAAGACAGGGGAACTACAATGAGCAGTTCTTC

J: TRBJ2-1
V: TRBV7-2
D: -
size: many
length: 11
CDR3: CASSLGWEQFF
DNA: TGTGCCAGCAGCTTAGGATGGGAGCAGTTCTTC

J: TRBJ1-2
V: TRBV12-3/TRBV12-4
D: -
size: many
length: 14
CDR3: CASSLPGAPGGYTF
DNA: TGTGCCAGCAGTTTACCGGGGGCGCCGGGGGGCTACACCTTC

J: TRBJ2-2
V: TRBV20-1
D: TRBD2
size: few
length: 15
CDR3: CSAPRTSGNTGELFF
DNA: TGCAGTGCTCCCCGGACTAGCGGGAACACCGGGGAGCTGTTTTTT

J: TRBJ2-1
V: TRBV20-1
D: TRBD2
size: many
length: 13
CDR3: CSTSGGADNEQFF
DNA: TGCAGTACGAGCGGGGGGGCCGACAATGAGCAGTTCTTC

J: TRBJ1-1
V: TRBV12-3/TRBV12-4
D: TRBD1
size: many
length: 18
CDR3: CASSLFPPTDRENTEAFF
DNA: TGTGCCAGCAGTTTATTTCCCCCAACGGACAGGGAGAACACTGAAGCTTTCTTT

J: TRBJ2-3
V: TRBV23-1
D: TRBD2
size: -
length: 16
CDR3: CASSQSQAGGHDTQYF
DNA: TGCGCCAGCAGTCAATCCCAAGCGGGGGGGCACGATACGCAGTATTTT

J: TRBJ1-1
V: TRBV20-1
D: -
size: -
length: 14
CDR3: CSAREGGAHTEAFF
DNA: TGCAGTGCTAGAGAGGGGGGGGCTCACACTGAAGCTTTCTTT

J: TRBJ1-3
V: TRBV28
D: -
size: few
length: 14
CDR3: CASRPGPSGNTIYF
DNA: TGTGCCAGCAGGCCGGGACCCTCTGGAAACACCATATATTTT

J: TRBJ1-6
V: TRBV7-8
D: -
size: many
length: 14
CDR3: CASSLDGGFLALHF
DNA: TGTGCCAGCAGCTTAGATGGGGGCTTTTTGGCCCTCCACTTT

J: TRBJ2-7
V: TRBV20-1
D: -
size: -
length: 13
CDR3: CSKTAQGGHEQYF
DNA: TGCAGTAAGACGGCACAGGGAGGCCACGAGCAGTACTTC

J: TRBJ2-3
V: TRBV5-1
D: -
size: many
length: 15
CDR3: CASIPSGSLTDTQYF
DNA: TGCGCCAGCATTCCCTCCGGCAGCCTCACAGATACGCAGTATTTT

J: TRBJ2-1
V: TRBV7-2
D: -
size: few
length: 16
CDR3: CASSSERLASYNEQFF
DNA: TGTGCCAGCAGCTCCGAGAGGCTAGCTTCCTACAATGAGCAGTTCTTC

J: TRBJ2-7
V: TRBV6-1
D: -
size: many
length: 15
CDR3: CASSPSGTLVAEQYF
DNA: TGTGCCAGCAGTCCCTCCGGGACCCTCGTTGCGGAGCAGTACTTC